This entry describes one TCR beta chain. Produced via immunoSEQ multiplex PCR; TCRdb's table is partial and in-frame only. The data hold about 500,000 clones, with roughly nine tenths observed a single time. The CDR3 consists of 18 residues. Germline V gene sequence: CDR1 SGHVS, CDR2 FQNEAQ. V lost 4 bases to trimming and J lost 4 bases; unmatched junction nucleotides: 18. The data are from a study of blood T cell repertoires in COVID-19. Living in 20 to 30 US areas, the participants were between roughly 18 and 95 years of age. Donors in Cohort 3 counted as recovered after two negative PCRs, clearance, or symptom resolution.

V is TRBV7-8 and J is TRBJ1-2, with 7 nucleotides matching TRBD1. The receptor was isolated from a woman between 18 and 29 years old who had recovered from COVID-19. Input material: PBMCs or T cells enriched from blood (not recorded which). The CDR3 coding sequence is TGTGCCAGCAGCTCCGGACAGACAGGGCCGCGCGACCGCTATGGCTACACCTTC. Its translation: CASSSGQTGPRDRYGYTF.